What follows describes a single T cell receptor beta chain. V trimming: 5 bases; J trimming: 8 bases; junction bases outside the gene matches: 18. This CDR3 is 18 amino acids long. Germline V gene data show CDR1 as MNHEY and CDR2 as SMNVEV (reference sequence). The sample originates from a study of T cells of healthy individuals. In TCRdb, the 5' RACE reads were re-called with MiXCR into one record per CDR3 protein. Here the sample spans about 60,000 distinct CDR3 sequences, 15% to 20% being singletons. The rearrangement joins TRBV27 to TRBJ2-2; 9 nucleotides align to TRBD2. The TCR was taken from a human donor in good health. CDR3 amino acids: CASSPLGVAGVKGGELFF. The CDR3 DNA reads TGTGCCAGCAGTCCGCTCGGGGTAGCGGGGGTCAAAGGTGGGGAGCTGTTTTTT.